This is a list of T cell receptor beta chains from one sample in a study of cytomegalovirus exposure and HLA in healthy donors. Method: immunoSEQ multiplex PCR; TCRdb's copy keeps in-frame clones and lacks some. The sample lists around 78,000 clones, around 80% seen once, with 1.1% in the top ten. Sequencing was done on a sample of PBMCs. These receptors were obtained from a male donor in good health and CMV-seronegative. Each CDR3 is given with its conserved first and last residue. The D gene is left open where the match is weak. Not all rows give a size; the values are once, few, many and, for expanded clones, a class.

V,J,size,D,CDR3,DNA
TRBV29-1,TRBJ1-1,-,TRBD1,CSDLLFGRDRVGAEAFF,TGCAGCGACCTACTCTTTGGCCGGGACAGGGTGGGAGCTGAAGCTTTCTTT
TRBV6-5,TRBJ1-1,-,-,CASSYSKGVDFEF,TGTGCCAGCAGTTACTCAAAGGGAGTGGACTTTGAGTTT
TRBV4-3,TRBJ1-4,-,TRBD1,CASSQSQGAGEKLFF,TGCGCCAGCAGCCAGTCGCAGGGGGCGGGTGAAAAACTGTTTTTT
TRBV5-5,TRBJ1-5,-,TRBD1,CASSLTGGRQPQHF,TGTGCCAGCAGCTTGACAGGGGGTCGACAGCCCCAGCATTTT
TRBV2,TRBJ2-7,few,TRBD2,CASSGTSGSALSYEQYF,TGTGCCAGCAGTGGGACTAGCGGGAGTGCCCTATCCTACGAGCAGTACTTC
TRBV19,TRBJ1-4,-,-,CASSSGSWNEKLFF,TGTGCCAGTAGTTCGGGGAGCTGGAATGAAAAACTGTTTTTT
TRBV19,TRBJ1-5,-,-,CASSIDRDNQPQNF,TGTGCCAGTAGTATCGACAGAGACAATCAGCCCCAGAATTTT
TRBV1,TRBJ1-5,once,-,CTSSQGRRGLNQPQHF,TGCACCAGCAGCCAAGGTCGCAGAGGGCTTAATCAGCCCCAGCATTTT
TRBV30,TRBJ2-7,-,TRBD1,CAWEGGTGDYEQYF,TGTGCCTGGGAGGGCGGGACAGGGGACTACGAGCAGTACTTC
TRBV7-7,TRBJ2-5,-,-,CATPENDNQETQYF,TGTGCTACCCCAGAAAACGACAACCAAGAGACCCAGTACTTC
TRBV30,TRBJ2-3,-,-,CAWSVPTGRSTDTQYF,TGTGCCTGGAGTGTACCGACAGGGAGGAGCACAGATACGCAGTATTTT
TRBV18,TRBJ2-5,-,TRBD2,CASSPRASGYQETQYF,TGTGCCAGCTCACCACGTGCTAGCGGTTACCAAGAGACCCAGTACTTC
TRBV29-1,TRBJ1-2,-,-,CSVDPGDYGYTF,TGCAGCGTTGATCCGGGGGACTATGGCTACACCTTC
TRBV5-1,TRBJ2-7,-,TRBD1,CASSLGQGAYEQYF,TGCGCCAGCAGCTTGGGACAGGGGGCCTACGAGCAGTACTTC
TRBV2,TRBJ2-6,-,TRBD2,CASSRTVGGRVSGANVLTF,TGTGCCAGCAGTCGGACAGTGGGCGGGAGGGTCTCTGGGGCCAACGTCCTGACTTTC
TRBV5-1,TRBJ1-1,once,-,CASSLGGYGNTEAFF,TGCGCCAGCAGCTTGGGAGGGTACGGGAACACTGAAGCTTTCTTT
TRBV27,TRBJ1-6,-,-,CASSRGGFGPLHF,TGTGCCAGCAGTCGAGGAGGGTTTGGGCCCCTCCACTTT
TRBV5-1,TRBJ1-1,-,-,CASSDRRGTEAFF,TGCGCCAGCAGTGACCGCAGAGGCACTGAAGCTTTCTTT
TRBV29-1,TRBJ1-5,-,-,CSVGAAQNQPQHF,TGCAGCGTTGGGGCAGCTCAGAATCAGCCCCAGCATTTT
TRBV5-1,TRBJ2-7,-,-,CASSLAGVGSYEQYF,TGCGCCAGCAGCTTGGCGGGGGTCGGGTCCTACGAGCAGTACTTC
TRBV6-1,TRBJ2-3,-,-,CASKQGRNTDTQYF,TGTGCCAGCAAGCAGGGTAGGAACACAGATACGCAGTATTTT
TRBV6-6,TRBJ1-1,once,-,CASSYRQGTEAFF,TGTGCCAGCAGTTACAGGCAGGGGACTGAAGCTTTCTTT
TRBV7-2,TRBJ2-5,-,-,CASTRQNQETQYF,TGTGCCAGCACCAGACAAAACCAAGAGACCCAGTACTTC
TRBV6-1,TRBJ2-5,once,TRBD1,CASGLQQGAQETQYF,TGTGCCAGCGGCCTACAACAGGGGGCCCAAGAGACCCAGTACTTC
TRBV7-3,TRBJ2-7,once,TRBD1,CASSLRQGYEQYF,TGTGCCAGCAGCCTACGACAGGGTTACGAGCAGTACTTC
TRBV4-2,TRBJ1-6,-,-,CASSPWVQGTYNSPLNF,TGTGCCAGCAGCCCATGGGTACAGGGTACTTATAATTCACCCCTCAACTTT
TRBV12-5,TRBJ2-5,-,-,CASGLIPPGSPQETQYF,TGTGCTAGTGGTTTGATCCCGCCGGGATCGCCTCAAGAGACCCAGTACTTC
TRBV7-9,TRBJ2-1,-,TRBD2,CASSLLGTLAGGSPNEQFF,TGTGCCAGCAGCTTATTGGGGACTCTAGCGGGAGGATCACCGAATGAGCAGTTCTTC